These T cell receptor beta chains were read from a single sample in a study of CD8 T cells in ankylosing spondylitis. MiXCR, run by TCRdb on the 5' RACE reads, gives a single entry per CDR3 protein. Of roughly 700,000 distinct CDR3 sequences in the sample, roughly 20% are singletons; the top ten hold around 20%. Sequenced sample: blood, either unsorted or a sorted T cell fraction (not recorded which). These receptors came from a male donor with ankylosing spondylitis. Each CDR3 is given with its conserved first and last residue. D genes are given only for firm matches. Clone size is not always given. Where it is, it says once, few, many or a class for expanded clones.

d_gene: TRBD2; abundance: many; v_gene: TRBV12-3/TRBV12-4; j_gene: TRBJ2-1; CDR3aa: CASIKRTSGYNEQFF; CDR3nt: TGTGCCAGCATCAAAAGGACTAGCGGTTACAATGAGCAGTTCTTC
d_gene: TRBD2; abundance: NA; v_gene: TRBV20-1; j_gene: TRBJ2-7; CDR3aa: CSARPSGREQYF; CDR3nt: TGCAGTGCTAGGCCTAGCGGGAGAGAGCAGTACTTC
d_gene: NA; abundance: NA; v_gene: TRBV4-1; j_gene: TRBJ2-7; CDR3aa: CASSQVPEQGRAEQYF; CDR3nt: TGCGCCAGCAGCCAAGTCCCCGAACAGGGGAGGGCCGAGCAGTACTTC
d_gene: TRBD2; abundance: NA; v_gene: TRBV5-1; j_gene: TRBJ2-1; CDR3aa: CASSLWRAGGPGEQFF; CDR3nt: TGCGCCAGCAGCTTGTGGCGAGCGGGAGGGCCCGGTGAGCAGTTCTTC
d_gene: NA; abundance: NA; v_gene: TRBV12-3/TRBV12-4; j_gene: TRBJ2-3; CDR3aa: CASADTSRTDTQYF; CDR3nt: TGTGCCAGCGCCGACACTTCTCGGACGGATACGCAGTATTTT
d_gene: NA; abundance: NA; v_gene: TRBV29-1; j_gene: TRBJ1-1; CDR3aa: CCVGRVTEAFF; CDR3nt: TGCTGCGTTGGCAGGGTTACTGAAGCTTTCTTT
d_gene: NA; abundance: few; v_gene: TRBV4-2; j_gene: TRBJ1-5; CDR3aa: CASSQGEGNQPQHF; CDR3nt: TGTGCCAGCAGCCAGGGTGAGGGCAATCAGCCCCAGCATTTT
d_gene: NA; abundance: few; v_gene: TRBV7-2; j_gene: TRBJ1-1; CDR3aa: CASSRVYGGATEAFF; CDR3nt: TGTGCCAGCAGCCGGGTGTATGGGGGGGCGACTGAAGCTTTCTTT
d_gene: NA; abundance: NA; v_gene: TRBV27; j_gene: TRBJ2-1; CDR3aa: CASSLSGDNIYNEQFF; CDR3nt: TGTGCCAGCAGTTTATCAGGGGACAACATCTACAATGAGCAGTTCTTC
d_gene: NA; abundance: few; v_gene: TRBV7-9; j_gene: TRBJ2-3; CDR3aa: CASSLETPSTDTQYF; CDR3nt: TGTGCCAGCAGCTTGGAGACCCCTAGCACAGATACGCAGTATTTT
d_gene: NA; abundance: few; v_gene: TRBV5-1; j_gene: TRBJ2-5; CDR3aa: CASSIKLPSTETQYF; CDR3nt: TGCGCCAGCAGCATAAAACTCCCGAGCACAGAGACCCAGTACTTC
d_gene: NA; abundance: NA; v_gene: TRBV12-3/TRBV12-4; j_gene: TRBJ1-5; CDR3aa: CASSFADRGNQPQHF; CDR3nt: TGTGCCAGCAGTTTCGCTGACAGAGGTAATCAGCCCCAGCATTTT
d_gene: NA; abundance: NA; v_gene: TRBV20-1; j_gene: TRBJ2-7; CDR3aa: CSAREFGYEQYF; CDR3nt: TGCAGTGCTAGAGAATTCGGCTACGAGCAGTACTTC
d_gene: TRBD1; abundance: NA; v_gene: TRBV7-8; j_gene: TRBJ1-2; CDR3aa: CASSHTSGGLNYGYTF; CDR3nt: TGTGCCAGCAGCCATACGTCAGGGGGACTAAACTATGGCTACACCTTC
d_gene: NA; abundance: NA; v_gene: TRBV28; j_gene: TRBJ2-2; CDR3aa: CASSFSGKDTGELFF; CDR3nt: TGTGCCAGCAGTTTTTCGGGCAAGGACACCGGGGAGCTGTTTTTT
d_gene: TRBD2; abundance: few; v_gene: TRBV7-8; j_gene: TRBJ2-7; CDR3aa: CASSILAGVEQYF; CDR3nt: TGTGCCAGCAGCATACTAGCGGGAGTCGAGCAGTACTTC
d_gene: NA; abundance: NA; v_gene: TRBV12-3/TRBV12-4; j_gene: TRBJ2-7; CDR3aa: CASSFRPAEMYEQYF; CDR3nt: TGTGCCAGCAGTTTTCGGCCAGCGGAAATGTACGAGCAGTACTTC
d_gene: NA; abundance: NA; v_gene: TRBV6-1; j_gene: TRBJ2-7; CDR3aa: CASRRETSAEQYF; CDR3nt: TGTGCCAGCAGGAGGGAGACTAGTGCCGAGCAGTACTTC
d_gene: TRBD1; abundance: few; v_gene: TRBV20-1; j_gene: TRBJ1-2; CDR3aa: CSARLPGGDYGYTF; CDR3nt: TGCAGTGCTAGGTTACCAGGGGGCGACTATGGCTACACCTTC
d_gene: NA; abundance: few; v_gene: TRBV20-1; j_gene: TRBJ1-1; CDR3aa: CSAPKNPGATEAFF; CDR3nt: TGCAGTGCTCCGAAAAACCCTGGGGCCACTGAAGCTTTCTTT
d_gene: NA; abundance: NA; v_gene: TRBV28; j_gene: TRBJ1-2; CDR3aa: CASSLTVGGYGYTF; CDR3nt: TGTGCCAGCAGTTTAACGGTGGGGGGATATGGCTACACCTTC
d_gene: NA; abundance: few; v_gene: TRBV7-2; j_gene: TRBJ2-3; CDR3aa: CASSFPGPSTDTQYF; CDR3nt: TGTGCCAGCAGCTTCCCGGGACCAAGCACAGATACGCAGTATTTT
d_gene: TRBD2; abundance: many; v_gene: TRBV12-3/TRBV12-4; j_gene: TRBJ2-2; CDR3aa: CASSPSGGITGELFF; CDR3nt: TGTGCCAGCAGTCCAAGCGGGGGGATCACCGGGGAGCTGTTTTTT
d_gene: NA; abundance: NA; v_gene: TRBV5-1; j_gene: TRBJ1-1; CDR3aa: CASSWAPRVTEAFF; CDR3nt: TGCGCCAGCAGTTGGGCGCCTAGGGTCACTGAAGCTTTCTTT
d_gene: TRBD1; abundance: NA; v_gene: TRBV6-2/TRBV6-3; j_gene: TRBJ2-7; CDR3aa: CASSFSTGRREQYF; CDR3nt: TGTGCCAGCAGTTTCTCGACAGGGCGTCGCGAGCAGTACTTC
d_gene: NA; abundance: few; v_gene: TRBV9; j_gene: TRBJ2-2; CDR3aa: CASSPRSVSQNTGELFF; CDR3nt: TGTGCCAGCAGCCCCCGTTCGGTTTCGCAAAACACCGGGGAGCTGTTTTTT
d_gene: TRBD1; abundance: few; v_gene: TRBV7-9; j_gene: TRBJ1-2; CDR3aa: CASSQGQGADGYTF; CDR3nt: TGTGCCAGCAGCCAAGGACAGGGGGCGGATGGCTACACCTTC
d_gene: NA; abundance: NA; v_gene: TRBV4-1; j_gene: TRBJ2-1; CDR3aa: CASSLRGESGVTQQFF; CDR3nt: TGCGCCAGCAGCCTCCGGGGTGAGTCAGGCGTTACGCAGCAGTTCTTC
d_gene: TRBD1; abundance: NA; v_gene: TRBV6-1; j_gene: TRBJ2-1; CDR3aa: CASSEGDRVTQFF; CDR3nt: TGTGCCAGCAGTGAAGGGGACAGGGTTACTCAGTTCTTC
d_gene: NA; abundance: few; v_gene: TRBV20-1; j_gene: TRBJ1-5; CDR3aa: CSAPRPDRPRDQPQHF; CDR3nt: TGCAGTGCTCCACGACCCGACAGGCCCCGGGATCAGCCCCAGCATTTT
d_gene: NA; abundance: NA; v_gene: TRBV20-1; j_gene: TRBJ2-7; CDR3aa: CSASWQTYEQYF; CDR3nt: TGCAGTGCTAGTTGGCAGACCTACGAGCAGTACTTC
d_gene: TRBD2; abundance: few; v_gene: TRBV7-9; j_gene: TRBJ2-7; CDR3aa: CASSPGLAGTSYEQYF; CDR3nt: TGTGCCAGCAGCCCTGGACTAGCGGGGACTTCCTACGAGCAGTACTTC
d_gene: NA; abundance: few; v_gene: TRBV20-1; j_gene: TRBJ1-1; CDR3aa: CSTRMVIEAFF; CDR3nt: TGCAGTACGCGGATGGTAATTGAAGCTTTCTTT
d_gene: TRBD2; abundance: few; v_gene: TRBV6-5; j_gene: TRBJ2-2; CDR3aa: CASSYDPSGAQELFF; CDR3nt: TGTGCCAGCAGTTACGATCCTAGCGGGGCCCAGGAGCTGTTTTTT
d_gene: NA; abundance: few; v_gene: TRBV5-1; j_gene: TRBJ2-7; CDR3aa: CASSPGWDVSYEQYF; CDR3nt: TGCGCCAGCAGCCCCGGTTGGGACGTCTCATACGAGCAGTACTTC
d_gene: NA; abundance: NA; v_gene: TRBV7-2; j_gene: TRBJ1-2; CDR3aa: CASSLERAGPYGYTF; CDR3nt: TGTGCCAGCAGCTTAGAAAGGGCAGGGCCTTATGGCTACACCTTC
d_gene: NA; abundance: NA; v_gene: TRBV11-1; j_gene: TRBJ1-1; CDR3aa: CASSRPINLKTKNTEAFF; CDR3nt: TGTGCCAGCAGCCGTCCCATTAACCTGAAGACTAAGAACACTGAAGCTTTCTTT
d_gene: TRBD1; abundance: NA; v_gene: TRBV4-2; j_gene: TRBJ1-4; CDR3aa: CASSHPPGQGGEKLFF; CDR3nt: TGTGCCAGCAGCCACCCTCCGGGACAGGGAGGTGAAAAACTGTTTTTT
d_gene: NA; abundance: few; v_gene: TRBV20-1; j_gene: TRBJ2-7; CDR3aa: CSAREGLGEQYF; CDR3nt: TGCAGTGCTAGAGAAGGCCTGGGCGAGCAGTACTTC
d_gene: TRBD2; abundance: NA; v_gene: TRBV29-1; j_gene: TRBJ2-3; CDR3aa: CSVDSTSGSDTQYF; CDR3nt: TGCAGCGTTGACAGCACTAGCGGGAGTGATACGCAGTATTTT
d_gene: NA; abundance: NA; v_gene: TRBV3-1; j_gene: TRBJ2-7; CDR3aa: CASSQDYSSTTYEQYF; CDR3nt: TGTGCCAGCAGCCAAGACTACTCCTCTACCACCTACGAGCAGTACTTC
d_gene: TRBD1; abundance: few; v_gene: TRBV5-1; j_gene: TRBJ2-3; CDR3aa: CASSWGTASTDTQYF; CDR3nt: TGCGCCAGCAGTTGGGGGACAGCTAGCACAGATACGCAGTATTTT
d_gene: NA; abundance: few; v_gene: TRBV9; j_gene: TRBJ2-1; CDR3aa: CASSVEGGYTYNEQFF; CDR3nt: TGTGCCAGCAGCGTAGAAGGCGGCTACACCTACAATGAGCAGTTCTTC
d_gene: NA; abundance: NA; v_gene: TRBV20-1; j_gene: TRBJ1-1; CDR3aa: CSARDPGRGVANRGEAFF; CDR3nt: TGCAGTGCTAGAGATCCGGGTAGGGGGGTCGCTAACCGAGGTGAAGCTTTCTTT
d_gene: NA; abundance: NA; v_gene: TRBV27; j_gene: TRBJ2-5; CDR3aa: CASSLSWLETQYF; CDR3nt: TGTGCCAGCAGTTTATCCTGGTTGGAGACCCAGTACTTC
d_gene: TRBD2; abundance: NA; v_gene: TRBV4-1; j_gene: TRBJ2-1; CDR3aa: CASSPFREEANEQFF; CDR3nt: TGCGCCAGCAGCCCCTTCCGGGAGGAGGCCAATGAGCAGTTCTTC
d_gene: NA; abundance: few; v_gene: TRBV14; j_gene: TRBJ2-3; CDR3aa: CASSQVGQWRSDTQYF; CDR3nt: TGTGCCAGCAGCCAAGTAGGACAATGGAGGTCAGATACGCAGTATTTT
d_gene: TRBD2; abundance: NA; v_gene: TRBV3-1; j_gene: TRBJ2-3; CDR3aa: CASSHAGGSDTQYF; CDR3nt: TGTGCCAGCAGCCACGCGGGGGGTTCAGATACGCAGTATTTT
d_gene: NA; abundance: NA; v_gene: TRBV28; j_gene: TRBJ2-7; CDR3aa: CASRHWGEQYF; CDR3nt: TGTGCCAGCAGGCATTGGGGCGAGCAGTACTTC
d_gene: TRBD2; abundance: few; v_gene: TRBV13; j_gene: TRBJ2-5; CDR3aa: CASSLSGVKTQYF; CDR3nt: TGTGCCAGCAGCCTAAGCGGGGTAAAGACCCAGTACTTC
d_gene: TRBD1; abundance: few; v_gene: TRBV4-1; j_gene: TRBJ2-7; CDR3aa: CASSLEQGANREQYF; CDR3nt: TGCGCCAGCAGCCTGGAACAGGGGGCTAATCGGGAGCAGTACTTC
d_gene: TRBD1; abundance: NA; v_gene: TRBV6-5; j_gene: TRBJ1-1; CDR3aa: CASSYSDRVAEAFF; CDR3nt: TGTGCCAGCAGTTACTCGGACAGGGTTGCTGAAGCTTTCTTT
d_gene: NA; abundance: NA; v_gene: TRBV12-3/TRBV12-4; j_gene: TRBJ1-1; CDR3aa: CASSYDPGTPNTEAFF; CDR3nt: TGTGCCAGCAGTTACGACCCGGGGACACCGAACACTGAAGCTTTCTTT
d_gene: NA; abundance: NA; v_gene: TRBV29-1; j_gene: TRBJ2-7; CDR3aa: CSARGGGHEQYF; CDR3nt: TGCAGCGCCAGAGGAGGGGGCCACGAGCAGTACTTC
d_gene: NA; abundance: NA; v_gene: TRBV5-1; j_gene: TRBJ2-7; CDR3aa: CASSLERFYEQYF; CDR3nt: TGCGCCAGCAGCTTGGAGCGGTTCTACGAGCAGTACTTC